The 15 T cell receptor beta chains reported below all come from one sample, sequenced in a study of blood T cell repertoires in COVID-19. TCRdb's table, derived via immunoSEQ multiplex PCR, lists solely in-frame clones and lacks some. The sample holds roughly 66,000 clones, approximately 80% seen once. The sequencing input was peripheral blood. Source of these receptors: a man aged 55 to 70 with acute or convalescent COVID-19.

In its sample, this clone was seen a few times. The chain recombines TRBV19 with TRBJ1-2; 7 bases fit TRBD1. J lost 0 bases, V lost 5 bases, and 6 bases had no gene match. Germline V CDR1 and CDR2: LNHDA, SQIVND (reference sequence). The CDR3 extends over 15 amino acids. CDR3 loop: CASSPRTGTNYGYTF. The DNA for the CDR3 is TGTGCCAGTAGTCCGCGGACAGGAACTAACTATGGCTACACCTTC.

For the CDR3, the DNA is TGTGCCAGCAGCCGGACAGGGGGCCTGACCTATGGCTACACCTTC. The encoded protein is CASSRTGGLTYGYTF. The chain is built from TRBV7-9 and TRBJ1-2; 11 bases are a match to TRBD1. The ends lost 5 bases at V and 4 bases at J; junction bases unmatched: 6. The CDR3 covers 15 residues. Looked up from germline, CDR1 is SEHNR and CDR2 is FQNEAQ (reference sequence).

This clone occurred a few times. The J gene is TRBJ1-4, the V gene TRBV7-8; 9 bases agree with TRBD1. Germline CDR1 is SGHVS and CDR2 is FQNEAQ. The V segment lost 5 bases and the J segment 7 bases; nucleotides outside the gene matches: 8. The CDR3 has 15 amino acids. DNA of the CDR3: TGTGCCAGCAGCCCAAGACAGGGGGAGGGTGAAAAACTGTTTTTT. This codes for CASSPRQGEGEKLFF. Full variable domain (missing parts from reference TRBV7-8 and TRBJ1-4): GAGVSQSPRYKVAKRGQDVALRCDPISGHVSLFWYQQALGQGPEFLTYFQNEAQLDKSGLPSDRFFAERPEGSVSTLKIQRTQQEDSAVYLCASSPRQGEGEKLFFGSGTQLSVL.

The gene calls are TRBV29-1 and TRBJ2-5; the match to TRBD2 covers 15 bases. V was clipped by 7 bases and J by 13 bases; unmatched bases: 10. Germline V gives CDR1 SQVTM, CDR2 ANQGSEA. The CDR3 covers 13 residues. The CDR3 sequence is CSAAGLAGGWVYF. The CDR3 DNA is TGCAGCGCCGCGGGACTAGCGGGGGGCTGGGTGTACTTC.

CDR3 residues: CASSYGTGEETQYF. The CDR3 DNA sequence: TGCGCCAGCTCATATGGGACAGGGGAAGAGACCCAGTACTTC. The chain employs TRBV5-1 and TRBJ2-5; 10 nucleotides agree with TRBD1. The CDR3 is 14 residues long. V shed 7 bases and J 3 bases; nucleotides not matched to a gene: 6. CDR1 SGHRS and CDR2 YFSETQ come from the germline V gene.

This chain joins TRBV4-3 and TRBJ1-2; no clear D. V was trimmed by 0 bases and J by 6 bases, leaving 11 bases between them. CDR1 and CDR2 from the germline V gene are LGHNA and YSLEER. The CDR3 totals 14 residues. The CDR3 nucleotides read TGCGCCAGCAGCCAAGACAGGCTAAGAGATGGCTACACCTTC. It translates to CASSQDRLRDGYTF.

This clone was seen just once. This chain connects TRBV5-5 to TRBJ2-1; 12 nucleotides align to TRBD2. From germline, CDR1 is SGHKS and CDR2 YYEKEE (reference sequence). The V gene end was trimmed by 2 bases and the J gene end by 7 bases; junction bases not matched to a gene: 4. This CDR3 region has 15 residues. CDR3 sequence: CASSLILAGGNEQFF. Here the CDR3 DNA reads TGTGCCAGCAGCTTAATACTAGCGGGGGGAAATGAGCAGTTCTTC.

This rearrangement joins TRBV9 to TRBJ2-2; TRBD1 aligns across 9 bases. The CDR3 runs 16 residues. Losses at the gene ends were 0 bases for V and 6 bases for J; bases not matched to a gene: 6. The germline V gene encodes CDR1 SGDLS and CDR2 YYNGEE. The CDR3 loop reads CASSVVGQGLSGELFF. The CDR3 nucleotides are TGTGCCAGCAGCGTAGTCGGACAGGGGCTGTCCGGGGAGCTGTTTTTT.

In DNA, the CDR3 is TGTGCCAGCAGCCCTGGACAGACCTTAACGGAGCCCCAGCATTTT. As protein: CASSPGQTLTEPQHF. This rearrangement joins TRBV7-9 to TRBJ1-5; a weak D match, TRBD1 (6 bases). CDR3 length: 15 amino acids. The germline V and J ends were trimmed by 5 bases and 8 bases, with 19 bases remaining between them. The germline V gene has CDR1 SEHNR and CDR2 FQNEAQ (reference sequence).

The chain carries TRBV7-2 and TRBJ2-1, with 8 bases fitting TRBD1. From germline, CDR1 is SGHTA and CDR2 FQGNSA. The trim removed 5 bases at V and 10 bases at J, leaving 1 base unmatched. The CDR3 is 11 amino acids. This CDR3 reads CASSRTGEQFF. The CDR3 DNA reads TGTGCCAGCAGCCGGACAGGGGAGCAGTTCTTC. Full variable domain (outside the CDR3, taken from reference TRBV7-2 and TRBJ2-1): GAGVSQSPSNKVTEKGKDVELRCDPISGHTALYWYRQSLGQGLEFLIYFQGNSAPDKSGLPSDRFSAERTGGSVSTLTIQRTQQEDSAVYLCASSRTGEQFFGPGTRLTVL.

The J gene is TRBJ2-7, the V gene TRBV6-5; TRBD1 aligns across 10 bases. Germline V gives CDR1 MNHEY, CDR2 SVGAGI. Trimming at V came to 4 bases and at J to 4 bases, leaving 4 bases not matched to a gene. CDR3 length: 14 residues. The CDR3 nucleotides are TGTGCCAGCAGTTCCCCGGGACAGGGGTACGAGCAGTACTTC. Translated: CASSSPGQGYEQYF.

The rearrangement joins TRBV5-1 to TRBJ2-1, with 8 bases lining up with TRBD1. This CDR3 has 15 residues. Germline V CDR1 and CDR2: SGHRS, YFSETQ. V was clipped by 5 bases and J by 0 bases; unmatched bases: 4. The CDR3 DNA follows: TGCGCCAGCAGACGAGACAGGGGCTCCTACAATGAGCAGTTCTTC. Protein sequence: CASRRDRGSYNEQFF.

This chain links TRBV6-5 with TRBJ1-5; TRBD1 matches at 7 bases. V was clipped by 4 bases and J by 7 bases; unmatched bases: 4. Germline V gene lookup returns CDR1 MNHEY and CDR2 SVGAGI. This CDR3 region has 13 residues. DNA for the CDR3: TGTGCCAGCAGTTCCACAGGGGAACAGCCCCAGCATTTT. This translates into CASSSTGEQPQHF.

The rearrangement links TRBV6-2 or TRBV6-3 to TRBJ1-1; D is possibly TRBD1 (6 bases). The germline V and J ends were trimmed by 6 bases and 1 base, with 9 bases remaining between them. The germline V gene encodes CDR1 MNHEY and CDR2 SVGEGT. The CDR3 is made up of 13 amino acids. CDR3 region: CASSLQGNTEAFF. CDR3 in DNA: TGTGCCAGCAGCTTACAGGGGAACACTGAAGCTTTCTTT.

The CDR3 nucleotides read TGCGCCAGCAGCGAACAGGGGGCGACCGGGGAGCTGTTTTTT. Translating gives CASSEQGATGELFF. The chain is built from TRBV5-1 and TRBJ2-2; TRBD1 agrees at 9 bases. This CDR3 spans 14 amino acids. V lost 4 bases and J lost 5; bases outside the gene matches: 3. Germline V gives CDR1 SGHRS, CDR2 YFSETQ.